The 22 T cell receptor beta chains below were found in one sample sequenced in a study of PD-1 and CTLA-4 blockade in melanoma. This table comes from immunoSEQ multiplex PCR, and its TCRdb copy is limited to in-frame clones, with some not included. The table records over 25,000 clones, roughly nine tenths of them present only once. This material consisted of CD8+ T cells from peripheral blood, taken before anti-PD-1 treatment. The source is a human donor with melanoma.

This clone appeared a single time. The gene calls are TRBV7-9 and TRBJ1-1; unclear D gene. The V gene lost 2 bases and the J gene lost 6 bases, with 10 bases spanning the gap. The CDR3 contains 13 residues. CDR1 SEHNR and CDR2 FQNEAQ come from the germline V gene (reference sequence). This CDR3 is CASSLKSEPEAFF. CDR3 DNA sequence: TGTGCCAGCAGCTTAAAGTCCGAACCTGAAGCTTTCTTT. Looking up the rest from reference TRBV7-9 and TRBJ1-1 gives the full variable domain: DTGVSQNPRHKITKRGQNVTFRCDPISEHNRLYWYRQTLGQGPEFLTYFQNEAQLEKSRLLSDRFSAERPKGSFSTLEIQRTEQGDSAMYLCASSLKSEPEAFFGQGTRLTVV.

The V call is TRBV10-2, the J call TRBJ1-2; D is ambiguous. The CDR3 consists of 13 residues. V lost 2 bases and J 4 bases, leaving 8 bases between the germline ends. Germline assignment: CDR1 WSHSY and CDR2 SAAADI. DNA of the CDR3: TGCGCCAGCAGTGAGACTGTCTCCTATGGCTACACCTTC. This gives the protein CASSETVSYGYTF.

This sequence joins TRBV2 and TRBJ1-1; D may be TRBD1 (5 bases). Trimming cost V 10 bases and J 2 bases, with 14 bases left between them. Germline V lookup: CDR1 SNHLY, CDR2 FYNNEI. The CDR3 extends over 13 amino acids. The CDR3 region has the DNA TGTGCCATCTTGGGGGGGGTAAACACTGAAGCTTTCTTT. Encoded protein: CAILGGVNTEAFF.

The rearrangement links TRBV7-9 to TRBJ1-2; D is perhaps TRBD1 (5 bases). CDR3 size: 14 residues. V was trimmed by 4 bases and J by 5 bases, leaving 14 bases between them. Germline V gene sequence: CDR1 SEHNR, CDR2 FQNEAQ (reference sequence). The CDR3 DNA reads TGTGCCAGCAGCTCGTCCCGGGACGTTTATGGCTACACCTTC. Translated, it gives CASSSSRDVYGYTF.

The chain carries TRBV6-4 and TRBJ1-2; D ambiguous. The V gene's germline CDR1 is MRHNA and CDR2 SNTAGT. This CDR3 region has 14 residues. The V gene lost 3 bases and the J gene lost 2 bases, with 10 bases spanning the gap. The CDR3 region is CASSERRKNYGYTF. The DNA of the CDR3 is TGTGCCAGCAGTGAGAGACGGAAAAACTATGGCTACACCTTC.

This chain connects TRBV11-3 to TRBJ1-1, with D possibly TRBD1 on 5 matching bases. The CDR3 extends over 13 amino acids. The V end was cut by 2 bases, the J end by 1 base, with 5 bases between. Germline CDR1 and CDR2: SGHNT and YENEEA. CDR3 region: CASSLTGNTEAFF. CDR3 coding DNA: TGTGCCAGCAGCTTAACAGGGAACACTGAAGCTTTCTTT.

The chain combines TRBV7-9 with TRBJ1-5, with D tentatively TRBD1 (6 bases). CDR1 is SEHNR and CDR2 is FQNEAQ in the germline V gene (reference sequence). There are 13 residues in the CDR3. Trimming cost V 5 bases and J 6 bases, with 11 bases left between them. The chain's CDR3 is CASSETGTQPQHF. The CDR3 bases are TGTGCCAGCAGCGAGACAGGAACTCAGCCCCAGCATTTT.

The genes are TRBV5-1 and TRBJ1-1; the match to TRBD1 covers 7 bases. This CDR3 contains 13 residues. Looked up from germline, CDR1 is SGHRS and CDR2 is YFSETQ. V gave up 5 bases and J gave up 7 bases; unmatched junction bases: 8. The CDR3 sequence is CASRAEGAVEAFF. The CDR3 coding sequence is TGCGCCAGCAGGGCGGAGGGGGCTGTTGAAGCTTTCTTT.

The V call is TRBV30, the J call TRBJ1-2; D call uncertain. CDR3 length equals 14 residues. V shed 4 bases and J shed 7 bases, with 19 bases lying between them. CDR1 and CDR2 (germline): GTSNPN, SVGIG (reference sequence). DNA for the CDR3: TGTGCCTGGAAAGAGGGTTGGGCCTCGAGTGGCTACACCTTC. The encoded protein is CAWKEGWASSGYTF.

The chain employs TRBV23-1 and TRBJ1-5, with 8 nucleotides matching TRBD1. TRBV23-1 counts as an open reading frame of uncertain function. This CDR3 has 15 amino acids. Germline trimming cut 1 base from V and 7 bases from J; bases unmatched to any gene: 6. The CDR3 region has the DNA TGCGCCAGCAGTCAATGGACAGGGCTGGAACAGCCCCAGCATTTT. As protein: CASSQWTGLEQPQHF.

The chain has TRBV14 and TRBJ2-7, with a tentative D call TRBD2 (5 bases). The CDR3 spans 12 residues. CDR1 is SGHDN, CDR2 FVKESK, per germline. The V end lost 4 bases, the J end lost 2 bases, and 6 bases lay between the germline ends. The CDR3 DNA reads as TGTGCCAGCAGCCCCGGGGCCTACGAGCAGTACTTC. It codes for CASSPGAYEQYF.

The chain couples TRBV19 to TRBJ2-1; D call uncertain. Germline values: CDR1 LNHDA, CDR2 SQIVND (reference sequence). CDR3 length equals 12 residues. V was trimmed by 5 bases and J by 5 bases, leaving 7 bases between them. The chain's CDR3 is CASSGRNNEQFF. For the CDR3, the DNA is TGTGCCAGTAGTGGGCGGAACAATGAGCAGTTCTTC.

This chain connects TRBV7-9 to TRBJ1-1; D uncertain. Per the germline V gene, CDR1 is SEHNR and CDR2 is FQNEAQ (reference sequence). V was shortened by 1 base and J by 7 bases, with 4 bases between the two germline ends. The CDR3 is made up of 11 amino acids. CDR3 amino acids: CASSLGNEAFF. The CDR3 DNA reads TGTGCCAGCAGCTTAGGGAATGAAGCTTTCTTT.

This clone was seen once. The genes are TRBV19 and TRBJ2-2; D not resolved. CDR3 length: 14 amino acids. Germline V lookup: CDR1 LNHDA, CDR2 SQIVND (reference sequence). Trimming took off 1 base at V and 5 bases at J, with 8 bases between the two ends. CDR3 DNA: TGTGCCAGTAGTATAGTCATAGAGACCGGGGAGCTGTTTTTT. Amino acid sequence: CASSIVIETGELFF.

The table lists this clone with a count of one. CDR3 sequence reads: CASSFPTSGGADTQYF. In DNA, the CDR3 is TGTGCCAGCAGCTTTCCGACTAGCGGGGGGGCAGATACGCAGTATTTT. The chain links TRBV11-2 to TRBJ2-3; 14 bases are a match to TRBD2. CDR1 and CDR2 (germline): SGHAT, FQNNGV. With V trimmed by 3 bases and J by 4 bases, 3 bases remained unmatched. The CDR3 has 16 amino acids.

This chain connects TRBV24-1 to TRBJ2-2; D is ambiguous. Germline assignment: CDR1 KGHDR and CDR2 SFDVKD. The V end was cut by 7 bases, the J end by 0 bases, with 5 bases between. This CDR3 spans 13 amino acids. The CDR3 protein is CATRTANTGELFF. CDR3 sequence (DNA): TGTGCCACCAGGACGGCGAACACCGGGGAGCTGTTTTTT.

CDR3 residues: CASSKRLPLKTTYEQYF. DNA of the CDR3: TGTGCCAGCAGCAAACGGCTCCCGCTAAAGACGACCTACGAGCAGTACTTC. The genes are TRBV21-1 and TRBJ2-7. TRBV21-1 is classified as a pseudogene. The CDR3 is 17 residues long.

This chain connects TRBV27 to TRBJ1-2, with 11 bases aligning to TRBD1. From germline, CDR1 is MNHEY and CDR2 SMNVEV (reference sequence). The CDR3 contains 21 residues. V dropped 3 bases and J dropped 3; count of bases not matched to a gene: 21. Here the CDR3 reads CASSLEGLGPGQGGSDYGYTF. The CDR3 DNA reads TGTGCCAGCAGTTTGGAGGGCCTGGGGCCGGGACAGGGGGGTTCGGACTATGGCTACACCTTC.

The chain couples TRBV19 to TRBJ2-1, with D hard to call. The V gene's germline CDR1 is LNHDA and CDR2 SQIVND (reference sequence). The CDR3 is 12 residues long. CDR3: CASGRAYNEQFF. The CDR3 DNA is TGTGCGTCGGGCAGAGCCTACAATGAGCAGTTCTTC.

CDR3 region: CASSGTWGETQYF. The DNA of the CDR3 is TGCGCCAGCAGTGGAACCTGGGGAGAGACCCAGTACTTC. The chain uses TRBV10-1 and TRBJ2-5; D call uncertain. Germline lookup yields CDR1 WNHNN and CDR2 SYGVQD (reference sequence). CDR3 length equals 13 residues. V was clipped by 4 bases and J by 4 bases, with 10 bases between them.

This clone is a singleton in its sample. This chain connects TRBV18 to TRBJ1-1, with 11 bases that match TRBD1. With V trimmed by 2 bases and J by 3 bases, 2 bases remained unmatched. The CDR3 runs 15 residues. Germline V gives CDR1 KGHSH, CDR2 LQKENI. Written as DNA, the CDR3 is TGTGCCAGCTCACCAAGGGACAGGGGGTACACTGAAGCTTTCTTT. Translating it yields CASSPRDRGYTEAFF. The variable domain in full, completed from reference TRBV18 and TRBJ1-1, reads NAGVMQNPRHLVRRRGQEARLRCSPMKGHSHVYWYRQLPEEGLKFMVYLQKENIIDESGMPKERFSAEFPKEGPSILRIQQVVRGDSAAYFCASSPRDRGYTEAFFGQGTRLTVV.

V and J are TRBV19 and TRBJ2-5, with D perhaps given as TRBD1 or TRBD2 (6 bases each). This CDR3 is 13 amino acids long. CDR1 is LNHDA and CDR2 is SQIVND in the germline V gene (reference sequence). V was shortened by 3 bases and J by 4 bases, with 9 bases between the two germline ends. The CDR3 is CASSIRGRETQYF. The CDR3, as DNA: TGTGCCAGTAGTATCCGGGGGCGAGAGACCCAGTACTTC.